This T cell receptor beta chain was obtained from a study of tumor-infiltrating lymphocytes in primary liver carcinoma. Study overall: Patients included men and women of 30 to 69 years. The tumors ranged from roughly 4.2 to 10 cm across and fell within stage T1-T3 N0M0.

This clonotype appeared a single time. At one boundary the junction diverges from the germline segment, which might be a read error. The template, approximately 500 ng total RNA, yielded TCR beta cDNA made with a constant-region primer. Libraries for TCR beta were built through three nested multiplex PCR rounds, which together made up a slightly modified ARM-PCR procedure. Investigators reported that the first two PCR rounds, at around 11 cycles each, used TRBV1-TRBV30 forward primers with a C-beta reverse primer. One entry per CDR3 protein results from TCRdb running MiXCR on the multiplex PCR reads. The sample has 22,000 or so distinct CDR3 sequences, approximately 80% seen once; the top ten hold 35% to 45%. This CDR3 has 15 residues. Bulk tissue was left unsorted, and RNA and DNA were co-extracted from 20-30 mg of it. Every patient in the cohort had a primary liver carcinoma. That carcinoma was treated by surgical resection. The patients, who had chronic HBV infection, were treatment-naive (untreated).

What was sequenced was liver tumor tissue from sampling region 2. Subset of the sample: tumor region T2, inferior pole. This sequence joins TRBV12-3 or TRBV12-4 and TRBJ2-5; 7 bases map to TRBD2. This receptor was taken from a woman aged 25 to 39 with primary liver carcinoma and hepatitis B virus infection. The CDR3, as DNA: TGCGCTAGCGGCACCTACCCGGGGAGCGAAGAGACCCAGCACTTC. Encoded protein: CASGTYPGSEETQHF.